One sample yielded the 31 T cell receptor beta chains listed below, sequenced in a study of blood T cell repertoires in COVID-19. The repertoire was sequenced with immunoSEQ multiplex PCR; TCRdb's copy has only in-frame clones and lacks some. There are 300,000 to 400,000 clones in the sample; more than 80% occur only once, and 3% lies in the top ten. The sequenced material came from peripheral blood. These receptor sequences come from a woman aged 25 to 39 with COVID-19, enrolled during active disease.

The chain carries TRBV11-3 and TRBJ2-3, with 9 nucleotides matching TRBD1. There are 15 residues in the CDR3. V lost 3 bases to trimming and J lost 1 base; unmatched junction nucleotides: 2. The germline CDR1 and CDR2 sequences are SGHNT and YENEEA. The CDR3 bases are TGTGCCAGCAGCTTCAGGGACAGGGGCACAGATACGCAGTATTTT. This sequence encodes CASSFRDRGTDTQYF.

This clone has more than one count but fewer than ten. This chain uses TRBV6-5 with TRBJ2-2; 9 bases match TRBD2. Germline values: CDR1 MNHEY, CDR2 SVGAGI. This CDR3 is built from 15 residues. With V trimmed by 6 bases and J by 3 bases, 5 bases remained unmatched. The CDR3 DNA reads as TGTGCCAGCAGGGTAGCGGGGGACTACACCGGGGAGCTGTTTTTT. Residues: CASRVAGDYTGELFF.

This chain links TRBV11-2 with TRBJ2-4; a weak D match, TRBD2 (7 bases). The CDR3 is 16 residues long. The V end lost 1 base, the J end lost 8 bases, and 18 bases lay between the germline ends. Germline loops: CDR1 SGHAT, CDR2 FQNNGV. The CDR3 loop reads CASSLVGGVRWDIQYF. The CDR3 DNA reads TGTGCCAGCAGCTTAGTAGGGGGGGTTCGATGGGACATTCAGTACTTC.

V is TRBV24-1 and J is TRBJ2-4; the D gene is possibly TRBD1 (5 bases). This CDR3 is built from 13 residues. The germline V gene encodes CDR1 KGHDR and CDR2 SFDVKD. V lost 5 bases and J 2 bases, leaving 6 bases between the germline ends. The CDR3 sequence is CATSAGTKNIQYF. The CDR3, as DNA: TGTGCCACCAGTGCAGGGACCAAAAACATTCAGTACTTC.

The chain uses TRBV2 and TRBJ2-3, with 11 nucleotides matching TRBD2. J was trimmed by 4 bases and V by 8 bases; bases with no gene match: 5. The CDR3 contains 14 residues. CDR1 and CDR2 (germline): SNHLY, FYNNEI. The CDR3 protein is CASVLAGAADTQYF. The CDR3, as DNA: TGTGCCAGCGTACTAGCGGGGGCGGCAGATACGCAGTATTTT. The whole variable domain, filled in from reference TRBV2 and TRBJ2-3, reads EPEVTQTPSHQVTQMGQEVILRCVPISNHLYFYWYRQILGQKVEFLVSFYNNEISEKSEIFDDQFSVERPDGSNFTLKIRSTKLEDSAMYFCASVLAGAADTQYFGPGTRLTVL.

The V call is TRBV7-9, the J call TRBJ2-3; possibly TRBD2 for D (6 bases). With 7 bases removed from V and 1 base from J, the gap between germline ends came to 9 bases. This CDR3 contains 13 residues. Germline CDR1 SEHNR, CDR2 FQNEAQ (reference sequence). In DNA, the CDR3 is TGTGCCAGCAACGGGGGTCGCACAGATACGCAGTATTTT. It is translated as CASNGGRTDTQYF.

V is TRBV5-4 and J is TRBJ2-3, with 8 bases that match TRBD2. The CDR3 runs to 16 residues. V lost 6 bases, J lost 3 bases, and 12 bases stayed unmatched. Germline lookup yields CDR1 SGHNT and CDR2 YYREEE (reference sequence). The CDR3: CASIPLGGRRTDTQYF. CDR3 DNA: TGTGCCAGCATACCCTTAGGCGGGAGGAGGACAGATACGCAGTATTTT. Variable domain in full (rest from reference TRBV5-4 and TRBJ2-3): ETGVTQSPTHLIKTRGQQVTLRCSSQSGHNTVSWYQQALGQGPQFIFQYYREEENGRGNFPPRFSGLQFPNYSSELNVNALELDDSALYLCASIPLGGRRTDTQYFGPGTRLTVL.

The chain recombines TRBV9 with TRBJ2-5; 7 bases line up with TRBD1. The length of the CDR3 is 14 residues. Trimming took 7 bases from V and 4 from J; bases not matched to a gene: 10. Per germline, CDR1 SGDLS and CDR2 YYNGEE. DNA for the CDR3: TGTGCCAGCTCGCACGACAGGGAAGGAGAGACCCAGTACTTC. This gives the protein CASSHDREGETQYF.

This clone was recorded a few times. The V call is TRBV5-4, the J call TRBJ2-1; a weak D match, TRBD2 (6 bases). Trimming took off 2 bases at V and 4 bases at J, with 28 bases between the two ends. There are 20 residues in the CDR3. Per germline, CDR1 SGHNT and CDR2 YYREEE (reference sequence). As DNA, the CDR3 is TGTGCCAGCAGCTTTTTCAGGGCAGTAGGGTGGTCTAGCGCGTACAATGAGCAGTTCTTC. Protein: CASSFFRAVGWSSAYNEQFF.

The chain couples TRBV24-1 to TRBJ2-1; 8 bases align to TRBD2. Germline V gene lookup returns CDR1 KGHDR and CDR2 SFDVKD. The CDR3 runs 13 residues. The V gene end was trimmed by 9 bases and the J gene end by 10 bases; junction bases not matched to a gene: 10. This CDR3 reads CATRNGLAAEQFF. CDR3 in DNA: TGTGCCACCCGTAACGGACTAGCAGCCGAGCAGTTCTTC.

The chain has TRBV14 and TRBJ2-7; D unresolved. CDR3 size: 14 residues. CDR1 SGHDN and CDR2 FVKESK come from the germline V gene. Deletions cut 0 bases from V and 3 bases from J, with 9 bases between. The CDR3 here is CASSQEPLGYEQYV. The CDR3 nucleotides read TGTGCCAGCAGCCAAGAGCCCCTAGGCTACGAGCAGTACGTC.

As DNA, the CDR3 is TGTGCCAGCAGTGCGGGGCGGGGGCCCCAGCATTTT. It yields the protein CASSAGRGPQHF. The chain combines TRBV28 with TRBJ1-5; D is possibly TRBD1 (5 bases). The V gene's germline CDR1 is MDHEN and CDR2 SYDVKM. The CDR3 spans 12 residues. V was clipped by 5 bases and J by 9 bases, with 11 bases between them.

In nucleotides, the CDR3 is TGTGCTGCCGGGAACACCGGGGAGCTGTTTTTT. Protein product: CAAGNTGELFF. The chain uses TRBV7-7 and TRBJ2-2, with D unresolved. Looked up from germline, CDR1 is SSHAT and CDR2 is FNYEAQ (reference sequence). The CDR3 is 11 amino acids.

The chain has TRBV30 and TRBJ2-5; the match to TRBD1 covers 9 bases. This CDR3 is built from 14 residues. Germline V gives CDR1 GTSNPN, CDR2 SVGIG (reference sequence). J was trimmed by 2 bases and V by 0 bases; bases with no gene match: 1. DNA of the CDR3: TGTGCCTGGAGTGTGGACAGGGGACAAGAGACCCAGTACTTC. It translates to CAWSVDRGQETQYF. Filled out from reference TRBV30 and TRBJ2-5, the complete variable domain reads SQTIHQWPATLVQPVGSPLSLECTVEGTSNPNLYWYRQAAGRGLQLLFYSVGIGQISSEVPQNLSASRPQDRQFILSSKKLLLSDSGFYLCAWSVDRGQETQYFGPGTRLLVL.

The CDR3 nucleotides read TGTGCCAGCAGTGTGATCCGCGGGGTTTTTGGCTACACCTTC. Amino acids: CASSVIRGVFGYTF. The chain joins TRBV6-2 or TRBV6-3 to TRBJ1-2, with no clear D. Germline lookup yields CDR1 MNHEY and CDR2 SVGEGT. Deletions cut 5 bases from V and 7 bases from J, with 17 bases between. This CDR3 is 14 amino acids long.

The chain employs TRBV30 and TRBJ2-5, with a weak D call TRBD2 (7 bases). From germline, CDR1 is GTSNPN and CDR2 SVGIG (reference sequence). This CDR3 has 14 amino acids. The CDR3 DNA follows: TGTGTTTGGGGGGGTGGGGGCCTGGCCGAGACCCAGTACTTC. The encoded protein is CVWGGGGLAETQYF.

The V gene is TRBV2, the J gene TRBJ2-5; 8 bases are shared with TRBD2. V dropped 1 base and J dropped 5; count of bases not matched to a gene: 12. The CDR3 is made up of 17 amino acids. The V gene's germline CDR1 is SNHLY and CDR2 FYNNEI. The CDR3 protein is CASSEGFGGARGETQYF. CDR3 coding DNA: TGTGCCAGCAGTGAAGGGTTCGGGGGGGCCCGTGGGGAGACCCAGTACTTC.

This rearrangement joins TRBV7-8 to TRBJ2-1, with a tentative D call TRBD2 (5 bases). This CDR3 is 13 amino acids long. V lost 5 bases and J lost 6, with 11 bases in between. Germline V CDR1 and CDR2: SGHVS, FQNEAQ. The CDR3 bases are TGTGCCAGCAGCCTTAGCGAACGCAATGAGCAGTTCTTC. Translating gives CASSLSERNEQFF.

This rearrangement joins TRBV7-9 to TRBJ2-3; D possibly corresponds to TRBD2 (6 bases). The germline CDR1 and CDR2 sequences are SEHNR and FQNEAQ (reference sequence). The ends were cut back, 7 bases at V and 0 bases at J, with 14 bases in the middle. There are 15 residues in the CDR3. CDR3 in DNA: TGTGCCAGCAAGAAAGGGGCGGGAAGCACAGATACGCAGTATTTT. Its protein is CASKKGAGSTDTQYF.

The chain carries TRBV7-6 and TRBJ1-1, with a tentative D call TRBD1 (5 bases). V dropped 3 bases and J dropped 3 bases, with 14 bases sitting between them. Germline CDR1 reads SGHVS; CDR2 reads FNYEAQ. The CDR3 sequence is 15 residues long. CDR3 bases: TGTGCCAGCAGCTTCCAGGGAAGGTTGGACACTGAAGCTTTCTTT. It is translated as CASSFQGRLDTEAFF.

The rearrangement uses TRBV7-9 and TRBJ2-1; TRBD2 agrees at 9 bases. The CDR3 is 15 amino acids. In germline, CDR1 is SEHNR, CDR2 FQNEAQ (reference sequence). Trimming cost V 5 bases and J 2 bases; bases outside gene matches: 4. CDR3 loop: CASSAGLAPYNEQFF. DNA for the CDR3: TGTGCCAGCAGCGCTGGACTAGCGCCCTACAATGAGCAGTTCTTC.

This chain uses TRBV18 with TRBJ1-2; perhaps TRBD1 as D (5 bases). The germline V gene has CDR1 KGHSH and CDR2 LQKENI. The CDR3 totals 14 residues. The V gene lost 1 base and the J gene lost 7 bases, with 13 bases spanning the gap. The CDR3 loop reads CASSPQGEDGGYTF. The CDR3 DNA reads TGTGCCAGCTCACCACAAGGGGAGGACGGTGGCTACACCTTC.

The J gene is TRBJ2-1, the V gene TRBV24-1; the D gene is possibly TRBD1 (6 bases). The germline V gene encodes CDR1 KGHDR and CDR2 SFDVKD. CDR3 size: 13 residues. Trimming shortened V by 5 bases and J by 4 bases, and 8 bases separated the two germline ends. Written as DNA, the CDR3 is TGTGCCACCAGTGGCGGACAGTACAATGAGCAGTTCTTC. Translated: CATSGGQYNEQFF.

J is TRBJ2-1 and V is TRBV27, with 11 positions matching TRBD2. The V segment lost 2 bases and the J segment 7 bases; nucleotides outside the gene matches: 7. Germline CDR1 and CDR2: MNHEY and SMNVEV (reference sequence). This CDR3 is built from 16 residues. The CDR3 region is CASSLPLAGGNNEQFF. CDR3 bases: TGTGCCAGCAGTTTACCCTTAGCGGGAGGGAATAATGAGCAGTTCTTC.

This clone appeared a single time. The chain links TRBV14 to TRBJ2-2, with D possibly being TRBD1 (5 bases). CDR1 is SGHDN and CDR2 is FVKESK in the germline V gene. The CDR3 is 16 amino acids. Deletions cut 1 base from V and 6 bases from J, with 15 bases between. CDR3 region: CASSQGLVRVPGELFF. The CDR3, as DNA: TGTGCCAGCAGCCAAGGATTGGTCAGGGTCCCCGGGGAGCTGTTTTTT. Full variable domain (remainder filled in from reference TRBV14 and TRBJ2-2): EAGVTQFPSHSVIEKGQTVTLRCDPISGHDNLYWYRRVMGKEIKFLLHFVKESKQDESGMPNNRFLAERTGGTYSTLKVQPAELEDSGVYFCASSQGLVRVPGELFFGEGSRLTVL.

The genes are TRBV9 and TRBJ2-1; D remains ambiguous. V was pared by 3 bases and J by 9 bases, with 10 bases between. The germline gives CDR1 SGDLS, CDR2 YYNGEE. CDR3 length: 12 residues. For the CDR3, the DNA is TGTGCCAGCAGCGCGGGTATCGGTGAGCAGTTCTTC. Translation: CASSAGIGEQFF.

Of note for this clone: Germline is not matched at one junction end, which may reflect a read error. This chain joins TRBV5-6 and TRBJ2-1; 9 nucleotides line up with TRBD1. Germline values: CDR1 SGHDT, CDR2 YYEEEE. There are 15 residues in the CDR3. CDR3 nucleotide sequence: TGTGCCAGCAGCTTGGCCCTGTTACGAGGACAGGGGTGTATCTTC. It translates to CASSLALLRGQGCIF.

The V call is TRBV6-2 or TRBV6-3, the J call TRBJ2-5; D is uncertain. CDR3 length: 11 amino acids. V dropped 6 bases and J dropped 5 bases, with 7 bases sitting between them. Looked up from germline, CDR1 is MNHEY and CDR2 is SVGEGT. CDR3 amino acids: CASSRRETQYF. CDR3 coding DNA: TGTGCCAGCAGCAGGCGGGAGACCCAGTACTTC.

About this clone itself: The identical CDR3 is also encoded by other nucleotide sequences in the sample. The chain recombines TRBV24-1 with TRBJ2-1; 8 bases map to TRBD1. Looked up from germline, CDR1 is KGHDR and CDR2 is SFDVKD. The ends lost 7 bases at V and 6 bases at J; junction bases unmatched: 10. This CDR3 contains 15 residues. CDR3: CATRHGRGPGNEQFF. DNA of the CDR3: TGTGCCACCAGGCACGGCAGGGGGCCGGGCAATGAGCAGTTCTTC.

V and J are TRBV9 and TRBJ1-1, with TRBD1 as a possible D gene (6 bases). This CDR3 has 15 amino acids. V was pared by 3 bases and J by 1 base, with 13 bases between. Per the germline V gene, CDR1 is SGDLS and CDR2 is YYNGEE. The CDR3 DNA is TGTGCCAGCAGCGCCCCTTCACAGGGGAACACTGAAGCTTTCTTT. Residues: CASSAPSQGNTEAFF.

The rearrangement uses TRBV6-5 and TRBJ2-5; 9 bases align to TRBD2. J lost 5 bases, V lost 4 bases, and 8 bases had no gene match. CDR1 MNHEY and CDR2 SVGAGI come from the germline V gene. This CDR3 has 15 residues. In nucleotides, the CDR3 is TGTGCCAGCAGTTTCGCGGGGGGGCCACGGGAGACCCAGTACTTC. Its protein product is CASSFAGGPRETQYF.